The 17 T cell receptor beta chains presented below share a single source sample, sequenced in a study of OX40 agonist ivuxolimab in advanced cancers. This table comes from immunoSEQ multiplex PCR, and its TCRdb copy is limited to in-frame clones, with some not included. The sample gives around 100,000 clones, 80% to 95% of which show up once; around 0.58% is in the top ten. The sequencing here drew on CD4+ or CD8+ T cells sorted from blood, taken in a trial of the OX40 agonist ivuxolimab. These receptors were taken from an adult with an advanced solid tumor such as melanoma, head and neck, liver or kidney cancer.

The chain links TRBV7-2 to TRBJ2-7; tentative D call: TRBD2 (6 bases). Germline V lookup: CDR1 SGHTA, CDR2 FQGNSA. There are 17 residues in the CDR3. The V end lost 0 bases, the J end lost 6 bases, and 21 bases lay between the germline ends. CDR3 region: CASSLARDSGAAVEQYF. In nucleotides, the CDR3 is TGTGCCAGCAGCTTAGCCCGGGACTCCGGGGCAGCTGTCGAGCAGTACTTC.

The rearrangement uses TRBV15 and TRBJ1-2, with D perhaps TRBD1 (5 bases). CDR3 size: 17 residues. Per the germline V gene, CDR1 is LNHNV and CDR2 is YYDKDF (reference sequence). Trimming left V 0 bases short and J 4 bases short, with 18 bases between. In nucleotides, the CDR3 is TGTGCCACCAGCAGAGATGGGGTGATGCAGGGTGGCTATGGCTACACCTTC. It translates to CATSRDGVMQGGYGYTF.

The V and J genes are TRBV11-3 and TRBJ2-7; D not certain. Germline CDR1 SGHNT, CDR2 YENEEA. V lost 1 base and J lost 2, with 15 bases in between. There are 16 residues in the CDR3. The CDR3 loop is CASSLGPFEATYEQYF. The CDR3, as DNA: TGTGCCAGCAGCTTAGGCCCTTTTGAGGCAACCTACGAGCAGTACTTC.

This clone was counted once. The chain has TRBV7-2 and TRBJ2-7; maybe TRBD2 (6 bases). There are 17 residues in the CDR3. Germline loops: CDR1 SGHTA, CDR2 FQGNSA. With 4 bases removed from V and 5 bases from J, the gap between germline ends came to 24 bases. CDR3 bases: TGTGCCAGCAGCTCTGGCCGGTACGCGGGGAGGCGAAACGAGCAGTACTTC. This sequence encodes CASSSGRYAGRRNEQYF.

The rearrangement joins TRBV7-2 to TRBJ2-7; D is perhaps TRBD2 (6 bases). CDR1 SGHTA and CDR2 FQGNSA come from the germline V gene. The CDR3 has 14 residues. Trimming took off 5 bases at V and 6 bases at J, with 17 bases between the two ends. This CDR3 is CASSLNTGLSEQYF. The CDR3 region has the DNA TGTGCCAGCAGCCTAAATACTGGACTAAGCGAGCAGTACTTC.

V usage is TRBV28 and J usage is TRBJ2-3; tentatively, D is TRBD2 (5 bases). The CDR3 spans 17 residues. The germline V gene has CDR1 MDHEN and CDR2 SYDVKM. The ends were cut back, 3 bases at V and 0 bases at J, with 16 bases in the middle. CDR3 in amino acids: CASSFISDSGSTDTQYF. Here the CDR3 DNA reads TGTGCCAGCAGTTTTATTAGCGACTCCGGGAGCACAGATACGCAGTATTTT.

V usage is TRBV5-4 and J usage is TRBJ2-3, with D perhaps TRBD1 (5 bases). V was trimmed by 0 bases and J by 2 bases, leaving 13 bases between them. Germline loops: CDR1 SGHNT, CDR2 YYREEE (reference sequence). This CDR3 is built from 16 residues. CDR3 residues: CASSLGSGQNTDTQYF. The CDR3 region has the DNA TGTGCCAGCAGCTTGGGTTCAGGGCAGAACACAGATACGCAGTATTTT.

A word on this clone: One end of the junction does not line up with germline, which may come from a read error. V and J are TRBV20-1 and TRBJ2-7; D unresolved. Per germline, CDR1 DFQATT and CDR2 SNEGSKA (reference sequence). CDR3 size: 10 residues. In nucleotides, the CDR3 is TGCAGTGGGTCCTCGGCACGGCAGGTCTTC. It is translated as CSGSSARQVF.

The chain has TRBV4-2 and TRBJ2-5; 7 bases agree with TRBD2. The J segment lost 1 base and the V segment lost 2 bases, leaving 1 base of the junction unmatched. This CDR3 has 14 amino acids. Germline V gene data show CDR1 as LGHNA and CDR2 as YNFKEQ. In DNA form, the CDR3 reads TGTGCCAGCAGCCAAAGGACTAGCCAAGAGACCCAGTACTTC. This translates into CASSQRTSQETQYF.

This rearrangement joins TRBV7-9 to TRBJ2-5; TRBD1 matches 9 bases. V lost 0 bases, J lost 4 bases, and 0 bases stayed unmatched. The CDR3 has 14 amino acids. The germline V gene encodes CDR1 SEHNR and CDR2 FQNEAQ (reference sequence). CDR3 loop: CASSLATGGETQYF. The CDR3 region has the DNA TGTGCCAGCAGCTTAGCGACAGGGGGAGAGACCCAGTACTTC.

This chain connects TRBV4-3 to TRBJ2-7, with TRBD2 matching over 7 bases. V shed 2 bases, J shed 0 bases, and the junction held 7 bases outside the gene matches. Germline-derived CDR1 and CDR2 are LGHNA and YSLEER. The CDR3 contains 16 residues. In DNA, the CDR3 is TGCGCCAGCAGCCAAACTAGCGCCCCAAGCTCCTACGAGCAGTACTTC. This sequence encodes CASSQTSAPSSYEQYF.

The chain has TRBV13 and TRBJ1-5; D ambiguous. This CDR3 has 13 amino acids. V lost 5 bases and J lost 5, with 10 bases in between. Germline CDR1 and CDR2: PRHDT and FYEKMQ (reference sequence). The CDR3 sequence is CASSLDRDQPQHF. For the CDR3, the DNA is TGTGCCAGCAGCCTTGACCGAGATCAGCCCCAGCATTTT.

The chain links TRBV6-6 to TRBJ2-7; D ambiguous. The ends were cut back, 2 bases at V and 3 bases at J, with 8 bases in the middle. The CDR3 extends over 13 amino acids. Per the germline V gene, CDR1 is MNHNY and CDR2 is SVGAGI (reference sequence). The CDR3 sequence is CASSYGRHYEQYF. DNA for the CDR3: TGTGCCAGCAGTTACGGTCGGCACTACGAGCAGTACTTC.

The rearrangement joins TRBV18 to TRBJ1-1; D is unresolved. Germline CDR1 KGHSH, CDR2 LQKENI. This CDR3 comprises 13 residues. Trimming shortened V by 2 bases and J by 1 base, and 5 bases separated the two germline ends. This chain's CDR3 is CASSPTTNTEAFF. The DNA of the CDR3 is TGTGCCAGCTCACCAACAACGAACACTGAAGCTTTCTTT.

The chain carries TRBV6-6 and TRBJ1-1; no reliable D call. V was trimmed by 7 bases and J by 2 bases, leaving 11 bases between them. The CDR3 spans 13 residues. The germline V gene has CDR1 MNHNY and CDR2 SVGAGI (reference sequence). The CDR3 DNA reads as TGTGCCAGCACCCCGGGATTAAACACTGAAGCTTTCTTT. This sequence encodes CASTPGLNTEAFF.

The rearrangement links TRBV28 to TRBJ1-1; D is uncertain. Germline values: CDR1 MDHEN, CDR2 SYDVKM. V lost 6 bases and J 1 base, leaving 15 bases between the germline ends. The CDR3 loop spans 15 amino acids. This CDR3 is CASSPGGVRNTEAFF. CDR3 sequence (DNA): TGTGCCAGCAGCCCGGGTGGGGTCCGGAACACTGAAGCTTTCTTT.

This clone was seen a few times. The chain is built from TRBV30 and TRBJ1-2; D not certain. Germline CDR1 and CDR2: GTSNPN and SVGIG (reference sequence). The CDR3 loop spans 13 amino acids. Deletions cut 4 bases from V and 6 bases from J, with 15 bases between. Here the CDR3 reads CAWKINAVHGYTF. CDR3 in DNA: TGTGCCTGGAAGATCAACGCAGTACATGGCTACACCTTC.